This T cell receptor (beta chain) was recorded in a study of CD8+CD57+ T cells in acquired aplastic anemia. Germline V gene lookup returns CDR1 KGHSH and CDR2 LQKENI. CDR3 length: 14 amino acids. The ends were cut back, 0 bases at V and 6 bases at J, with 12 bases in the middle. Those patients picked for sequencing had displayed CD8+CD57+ cell expansion on flow cytometry. Genomic DNA served as template for TCR beta VDJ and CDR3 profiling. TCRdb processed the reads anew with MiXCR; each CDR3 protein has one entry. The sample has roughly 190,000 distinct CDR3 sequences; roughly half are singletons. Sequenced: sorted CD4+, CD8+, or CD8+CD57+ T cells (not recorded which) from PBMCs. The receptor's source is a human donor with aplastic anemia. The chain combines TRBV18 with TRBJ2-7, with D unresolved. The CDR3 loop reads CASSPPSDVREQYF. For the CDR3, the DNA is TGTGCCAGCTCACCACCGTCGGATGTTCGCGAGCAGTACTTC.